Below, 20 T cell receptor beta chains from the same sample are listed, as sequenced in a study of T cell responses to AZD1222 COVID-19 vaccine. Some clones are missing from TCRdb's copy, which holds only in-frame ones; the method was immunoSEQ multiplex PCR. The sample holds roughly 72,000 clones, around 85% seen once. The sequencing used peripheral blood, collected on day 0 of AZD1222 vaccination. The receptors come from an adult in good health.

This clone was detected once. The genes are TRBV10-3 and TRBJ2-1; D is unclear. Looked up from germline, CDR1 is ENHRY and CDR2 is SYGVKD. The CDR3 length is 11 residues. Trimming pared 3 bases from V and 4 bases from J, leaving 1 base between. CDR3 sequence (DNA): TGTGCCATCAGTGATTACAATGAGCAGTTCTTC. Its protein is CAISDYNEQFF.

The gene calls are TRBV19 and TRBJ1-3, with TRBD1 as a possible D gene (5 bases). Germline values: CDR1 LNHDA, CDR2 SQIVND (reference sequence). Trimming took 6 bases from V and 4 from J, leaving 13 bases between them. CDR3 length: 14 residues. The CDR3 loop is CASRDTGAGNTIYF. The CDR3 DNA sequence: TGTGCCAGTAGGGACACAGGAGCGGGAAACACCATATATTTT.

The chain uses TRBV28 and TRBJ2-7, with D hard to call. CDR3 length: 13 residues. The germline gives CDR1 MDHEN, CDR2 SYDVKM. Trimming took 5 bases from V and 5 from J, leaving 13 bases between them. The CDR3 DNA follows: TGTGCCAGCAGTGGGGTCCCCCGACACGAGCAGTACTTC. Translation: CASSGVPRHEQYF.

This sequence joins TRBV7-8 and TRBJ2-1, with 10 bases identical to TRBD2. The length of the CDR3 is 13 residues. Trimming took 6 bases from V and 6 from J; bases not matched to a gene: 2. From germline, CDR1 is SGHVS and CDR2 FQNEAQ. The CDR3 here is CASSLAGANEQFF. The CDR3, as DNA: TGTGCCAGCAGTCTAGCGGGGGCCAATGAGCAGTTCTTC.

This chain uses TRBV2 with TRBJ1-1, with D possibly being TRBD1 (5 bases). With 6 bases removed from V and 5 bases from J, the gap between germline ends came to 13 bases. CDR1 and CDR2 (germline): SNHLY, FYNNEI. The CDR3 has 13 residues. CDR3 coding DNA: TGTGCCAGCAGAGACGGGGCTCTGACTGAAGCTTTCTTT. As protein: CASRDGALTEAFF.

The genes are TRBV5-4 and TRBJ2-7; 8 nucleotides match TRBD1. CDR3 length: 13 amino acids. Per the germline V gene, CDR1 is SGHNT and CDR2 is YYREEE (reference sequence). With V trimmed by 2 bases and J by 5 bases, 3 bases remained unmatched. The CDR3 loop reads CASSLRRGHEQYF. CDR3 DNA: TGTGCCAGCAGCTTACGCAGGGGGCACGAGCAGTACTTC. Looking up the rest from reference TRBV5-4 and TRBJ2-7 gives the full variable domain: ETGVTQSPTHLIKTRGQQVTLRCSSQSGHNTVSWYQQALGQGPQFIFQYYREEENGRGNFPPRFSGLQFPNYSSELNVNALELDDSALYLCASSLRRGHEQYFGPGTRLTVT.

The chain couples TRBV12-2 to TRBJ2-3. TRBV12-2 is marked as a pseudogene. The length of the CDR3 is 19 residues. The CDR3 protein is CASCSPGAFLKGSTDTQYF. DNA of the CDR3: TGTGCAAGTTGCTCTCCGGGGGCGTTCCTTAAAGGGAGCACAGATACGCAGTATTTT.

The gene calls are TRBV6-5 and TRBJ2-3; D uncertain. Germline CDR1 and CDR2: MNHEY and SVGAGI. Trimming took 0 bases from V and 6 from J, leaving 1 base between them. The CDR3 is made up of 11 amino acids. Here the CDR3 reads CASSYSDTQYF. The CDR3 nucleotides are TGTGCCAGCAGTTACTCGGATACGCAGTATTTT.

The J gene is TRBJ2-5, the V gene TRBV19, with 16 bases identical to TRBD2. Trimming took 5 bases from V and 5 from J; bases not matched to a gene: 11. Germline V gene lookup returns CDR1 LNHDA and CDR2 SQIVND (reference sequence). This CDR3 is built from 18 residues. The CDR3 here is CASSPGLAGGPIFETQYF. The CDR3 DNA is TGTGCCAGTAGTCCGGGACTAGCGGGGGGGCCGATTTTTGAGACCCAGTACTTC. Complete variable domain (other parts from reference TRBV19 and TRBJ2-5): DGGITQSPKYLFRKEGQNVTLSCEQNLNHDAMYWYRQDPGQGLRLIYYSQIVNDFQKGDIAEGYSVSREKKESFPLTVTSAQKNPTAFYLCASSPGLAGGPIFETQYFGPGTRLLVL.

The gene calls are TRBV6-6 and TRBJ1-5; 11 bases fit TRBD1. J gave up 2 bases and V 4 bases, and 1 base lay outside the gene matches. CDR1 is MNHNY and CDR2 is SVGAGI in the germline V gene (reference sequence). This CDR3 is built from 15 residues. The CDR3 here is CASSWTGGGNQPQHF. The CDR3 coding sequence is TGTGCCAGCAGTTGGACAGGGGGCGGCAATCAGCCCCAGCATTTT.

The V and J genes are TRBV12-5 and TRBJ2-4, with 8 bases matching TRBD1. Losses at the gene ends were 5 bases for V and 12 bases for J; bases not matched to a gene: 9. Germline V CDR1 and CDR2: LGHNT, FRNRAP. The CDR3 has 13 residues. CDR3 nucleotides: TGTGCTAGTGGTGATCAGGGGGCCGGACCTCAGTACTTC. Amino acids: CASGDQGAGPQYF.

This chain links TRBV12-5 with TRBJ2-5, with D possibly TRBD2 on 7 matching bases. Germline V CDR1 and CDR2: LGHNT, FRNRAP. This CDR3 spans 16 amino acids. Between the trimmed V and J ends, which lost 1 base and 5 bases, there was a span of 17 bases. The CDR3 reads CASGLGTAGSGETQYF. DNA of the CDR3: TGTGCTAGTGGTTTGGGGACAGCGGGGTCTGGGGAGACCCAGTACTTC.

V and J are TRBV11-3 and TRBJ2-7; possible D gene TRBD1, 6 bases. The germline V and J ends were trimmed by 1 base and 2 bases, with 12 bases remaining between them. The CDR3 is 15 amino acids. Germline values: CDR1 SGHNT, CDR2 YENEEA. In DNA, the CDR3 is TGTGCCAGCAGCTTAGCCGGGACACAGACCTACGAGCAGTACTTC. Its protein product is CASSLAGTQTYEQYF.

V usage is TRBV5-6 and J usage is TRBJ2-1; 7 nucleotides agree with TRBD1. The germline V gene encodes CDR1 SGHDT and CDR2 YYEEEE. V was pared by 5 bases and J by 6 bases, with 23 bases of the junction left unmatched. The CDR3 length is 19 residues. DNA of the CDR3: TGTGCCAGCAGTTCTGGGACAGCTGTCCTTGTCGCCTTATTCAATGAGCAGTTCTTC. This encodes CASSSGTAVLVALFNEQFF.

This clone was detected only a few times. The chain is built from TRBV19 and TRBJ1-1, with TRBD1 matching 9 bases. Germline CDR1 and CDR2: LNHDA and SQIVND (reference sequence). The V segment lost 1 base and the J segment 0 bases; nucleotides outside the gene matches: 12. The CDR3 is 19 amino acids. CDR3 in amino acids: CASSIGIVTGGLVNTEAFF. CDR3 nucleotides: TGTGCCAGTAGTATAGGAATTGTAACAGGGGGCCTTGTGAACACTGAAGCTTTCTTT.

The chain is built from TRBV5-1 and TRBJ2-3; the D gene is possibly TRBD2 (5 bases). Trimming removed 3 bases from V and 11 bases from J, with 19 bases in between. The germline gives CDR1 SGHRS, CDR2 YFSETQ. This CDR3 is built from 14 residues. The DNA for the CDR3 is TGCGCCAGCAGCTCGGAACATAAGGGAGTTGGGCAGTATTTT. It encodes CASSSEHKGVGQYF.

The J gene is TRBJ2-3, the V gene TRBV4-1, with D unresolved. CDR3 length: 14 residues. CDR1 MGHRA and CDR2 YSYEKL come from the germline V gene. The germline V and J ends were trimmed by 1 base and 1 base, with 6 bases remaining between them. The CDR3 nucleotides are TGCGCCAGCAGCCAAGTCCAAGGCACAGATACGCAGTATTTT. It specifies CASSQVQGTDTQYF.

The genes are TRBV3-1 (or the pseudogene TRBV3-2) and TRBJ2-5; D assignment may be TRBD1 or TRBD2 (5 bases each). Germline CDR1 and CDR2: LGHDT and YNNKEL (reference sequence). CDR3 length equals 13 residues. V lost 4 bases, J lost 1 base, and 7 bases lay in between. The chain's CDR3 is CASSLGPQETQYF. The CDR3 nucleotides are TGTGCCAGCAGCCTGGGACCCCAAGAGACCCAGTACTTC.

The J gene is TRBJ1-2, the V gene TRBV13; 8 bases map to TRBD1. The J segment lost 5 bases and the V segment lost 5 bases, leaving 7 bases of the junction unmatched. Germline assignment: CDR1 PRHDT and CDR2 FYEKMQ (reference sequence). The CDR3 loop spans 14 amino acids. The CDR3: CASSEGTGDYGYTF. The CDR3, as DNA: TGTGCCAGCAGCGAGGGGACAGGAGATTATGGCTACACCTTC.

This rearrangement joins TRBV5-1 to TRBJ1-6; 7 nucleotides align to TRBD1. The V and J ends lost 4 bases and 0 bases, in that order; junction bases with no gene match: 7. Per germline, CDR1 SGHRS and CDR2 YFSETQ. This CDR3 region has 17 residues. The chain's CDR3 is CASSPVDRSSYNSPLHF. Written as DNA, the CDR3 is TGCGCCAGCAGCCCGGTGGACAGGAGCTCCTATAATTCACCCCTCCACTTT.